Sequencing of this T cell receptor beta chain was carried out in a study of OX40 agonist ivuxolimab in advanced cancers. In regard to this clone: Antigen specificity is unknown.

Only in-frame clones appear in the TCRdb table, and some are missing; sequencing was by immunoSEQ multiplex PCR. The table has about 82,000 clones, approximately 85% seen once. V lost 5 bases and J lost 8; bases outside the gene matches: 8. Germline CDR1 is SGHTA and CDR2 is FQGTGA. The CDR3 runs to 14 residues. The study, taken as a whole, reports: Clonal expansion by week 6 occurred in CD4+ and CD8+ blood T cells (at 0.1 to 3.0 mg/kg). Clonal expansion in partial responders at 0.1-3.0 mg/kg ranked among the lowest.

The sequence derives from an adult with an advanced solid tumor such as melanoma, head and neck, liver or kidney cancer. This material consisted of CD4+ or CD8+ T cells sorted from blood, taken in a trial of the OX40 agonist ivuxolimab. The chain employs TRBV7-3 and TRBJ2-2; TRBD1 agrees at 7 bases. CDR3: CASSPDRTPGELFF. The CDR3 DNA is TGTGCCAGCAGCCCGGACAGGACCCCGGGGGAGCTGTTTTTT.